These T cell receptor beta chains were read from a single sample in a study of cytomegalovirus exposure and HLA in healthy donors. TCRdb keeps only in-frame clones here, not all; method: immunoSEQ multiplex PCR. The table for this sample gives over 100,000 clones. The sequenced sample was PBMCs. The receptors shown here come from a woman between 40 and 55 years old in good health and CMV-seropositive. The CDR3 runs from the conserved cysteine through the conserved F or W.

CDR3: CAWSVLAGGHNEQFF; V: TRBV30; J: TRBJ2-1
CDR3: CASSLSSMHEQFF; V: TRBV28; J: TRBJ2-1
CDR3: CASSVGQEYTGELFF; V: TRBV6-1; J: TRBJ2-2
CDR3: CASSELSGIGDTQYF; V: TRBV6-1; J: TRBJ2-3
CDR3: CASSSIAGDGGEQYF; V: TRBV5-6; J: TRBJ2-7
CDR3: CASSENALYTEAFF; V: TRBV2; J: TRBJ1-1
CDR3: CASSPQGLAGAYEQYF; V: TRBV2; J: TRBJ2-7
CDR3: CASSLGLLRGRGSNEQFF; V: TRBV5-1; J: TRBJ2-1
CDR3: CASSPDRGPNEQFF; V: TRBV19; J: TRBJ2-1
CDR3: CASSQGGNYNEQFF; V: TRBV5-4; J: TRBJ2-1
CDR3: CASSMGTGRTGELFF; V: TRBV19; J: TRBJ2-2
CDR3: CASSSDRGTGELFF; V: TRBV5-1; J: TRBJ2-2
CDR3: CASRLAGGGETQYF; V: TRBV19; J: TRBJ2-5
CDR3: CASSLDLAGSYEQYF; V: TRBV5-1; J: TRBJ2-7
CDR3: CASSFGNRGQETQYF; V: TRBV11-2; J: TRBJ2-5
CDR3: CAWGVGGAEAFF; V: TRBV30; J: TRBJ1-1
CDR3: CASKQTYASYEQYF; V: TRBV27; J: TRBJ2-7
CDR3: CASSWGGRQETQYF; V: TRBV5-1; J: TRBJ2-5
CDR3: CATSRDLGRDSPLHF; V: TRBV15; J: TRBJ1-6
CDR3: CASSLMTEVGYGYTF; V: TRBV13; J: TRBJ1-2
CDR3: CASRASDRGPSQPQHF; V: TRBV28; J: TRBJ1-5
CDR3: CASSLRGTGGNEQFF; V: TRBV6-5; J: TRBJ2-1
CDR3: CASSGDREAFF; V: TRBV18; J: TRBJ1-1
CDR3: CASSLETGGPSYEQYF; V: TRBV7-8; J: TRBJ2-7
CDR3: CASSTSGAGALYGYTF; V: TRBV6-6; J: TRBJ1-2
CDR3: CASSRDMNYGYTF; V: TRBV7-2; J: TRBJ1-2
CDR3: CASSEAGSTDTQYF; V: TRBV6-4; J: TRBJ2-3
CDR3: CASSLGGIGNEKLFF; V: TRBV6-5; J: TRBJ1-4
CDR3: CASSPRDREGEKLFF; V: TRBV7-9; J: TRBJ1-4
CDR3: CASTQRGMNTEAFF; V: TRBV13; J: TRBJ1-1
CDR3: CASSRTSGRNYEQYF; V: TRBV6-6; J: TRBJ2-7
CDR3: CASSPEGAGELFF; V: TRBV9; J: TRBJ2-2
CDR3: CASAPSGRTYEQYF; V: TRBV27; J: TRBJ2-7
CDR3: CASASNGLAAGVVHEQYF; V: TRBV19; J: TRBJ2-7
CDR3: CASSLAGRGPREQYF; V: TRBV5-8; J: TRBJ2-7
CDR3: CASSLGQGRRVDQPQHF; V: TRBV28; J: TRBJ1-5
CDR3: CASSFTGGPYEQYF; V: TRBV28; J: TRBJ2-7
CDR3: CASSIVAAVRETQYF; V: TRBV19; J: TRBJ2-5
CDR3: CATGGLAGVLDTQYF; V: TRBV10-2; J: TRBJ2-3
CDR3: CASSRGKTSMETQYF; V: TRBV28; J: TRBJ2-5